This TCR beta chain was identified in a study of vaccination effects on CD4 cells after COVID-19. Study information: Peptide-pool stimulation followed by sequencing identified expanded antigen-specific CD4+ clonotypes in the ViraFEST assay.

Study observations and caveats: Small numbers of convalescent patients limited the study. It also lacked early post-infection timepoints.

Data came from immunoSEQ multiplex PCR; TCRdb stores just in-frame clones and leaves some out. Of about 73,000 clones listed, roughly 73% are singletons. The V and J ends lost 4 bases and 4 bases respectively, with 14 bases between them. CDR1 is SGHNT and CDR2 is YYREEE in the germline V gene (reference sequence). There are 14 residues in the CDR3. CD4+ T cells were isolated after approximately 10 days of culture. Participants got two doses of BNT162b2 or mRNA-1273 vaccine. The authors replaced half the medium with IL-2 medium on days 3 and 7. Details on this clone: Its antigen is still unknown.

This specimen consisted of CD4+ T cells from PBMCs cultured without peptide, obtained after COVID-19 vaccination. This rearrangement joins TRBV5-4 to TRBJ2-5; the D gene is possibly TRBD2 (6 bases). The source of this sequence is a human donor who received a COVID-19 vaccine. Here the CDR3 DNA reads TGTGCCAGCAGCCCTAACCTCGGGGGAGAGACCCAGTACTTC. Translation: CASSPNLGGETQYF.